A single sample gave rise to the 32 T cell receptor beta chains below, sequenced in a study of radiotherapy plus CTLA-4 blockade in lung cancer. The assay was immunoSEQ multiplex PCR, and TCRdb's table has in-frame clones only and misses some. Among over 95,000 clones listed, around 79% were seen once. Sequenced here: peripheral blood, sampled from a patient treated with radiotherapy plus ipilimumab. These receptors all stem from a human donor with non-small cell lung cancer who had a partial response to radiotherapy plus ipilimumab. Some clones in this sample may be carry-over from other donors' samples.

The chain links TRBV5-1 to TRBJ1-3; 7 bases align to TRBD1. With 5 bases clipped from V and 2 bases from J, the junction kept 7 bases outside the gene matches. Germline CDR1 and CDR2: SGHRS and YFSETQ. There are 15 residues in the CDR3. CDR3 sequence (DNA): TGCGCCAGCAGGTTAAACGACAGGGCTGGAAACACCATATATTTT. Its translation is CASRLNDRAGNTIYF.

The chain couples TRBV29-1 to TRBJ2-1; 13 nucleotides line up with TRBD2. Germline-derived CDR1 and CDR2 are SQVTM and ANQGSEA. The CDR3 consists of 13 residues. The ends lost 5 bases at V and 6 bases at J; junction bases unmatched: 1. The CDR3 DNA reads TGCAGCGTTACTAGCGGGGGGGCCAATGAGCAGTTCTTC. Translation: CSVTSGGANEQFF.

This clone has just a few counts. The chain recombines TRBV27 with TRBJ2-1; 16 positions agree with TRBD2. The CDR3 has 18 amino acids. The V and J ends lost 8 bases and 7 bases, in that order; junction bases with no gene match: 14. Germline V gene sequence: CDR1 MNHEY, CDR2 SMNVEV (reference sequence). This CDR3 reads CASRSIGTSGRARNEQFF. The CDR3 DNA follows: TGTGCCAGCCGATCGATCGGGACTAGCGGGAGGGCCCGTAATGAGCAGTTCTTC.

This clone was observed a few times. The CDR3 nucleotides are TGTGCCAGCTCACCAGACACGGCCGGTGAAAAACTGTTTTTT. It codes for CASSPDTAGEKLFF. The chain has TRBV18 and TRBJ1-4; D gene unclear. Germline CDR1 reads KGHSH; CDR2 reads LQKENI. V was trimmed by 2 bases and J by 7 bases, leaving 11 bases between them. This CDR3 spans 14 amino acids.

This clone came up once. The chain uses TRBV6-5 and TRBJ1-6; D gene uncertain. V lost 2 bases and J 10 bases, leaving 6 bases between the germline ends. Per the germline V gene, CDR1 is MNHEY and CDR2 is SVGAGI. CDR3 length: 12 residues. The DNA for the CDR3 is TGTGCCAGCAGTTACGCGGGATCACCCCTCCACTTT. This gives the protein CASSYAGSPLHF.

This chain uses TRBV6-1 with TRBJ1-5, with TRBD1 as a possible D gene (6 bases). CDR3 length equals 13 residues. Germline V gives CDR1 MNHNS, CDR2 SASEGT. The V and J ends lost 5 bases and 6 bases respectively, with 11 bases between them. The CDR3 region is CASSYGGAQPQHF. In DNA, the CDR3 is TGTGCCAGCAGTTATGGGGGGGCTCAGCCCCAGCATTTT.

The genes are TRBV5-1 and TRBJ1-1; TRBD1 matches 9 bases. Germline lookup yields CDR1 SGHRS and CDR2 YFSETQ. After removal of 4 bases from V and 2 bases from J, the junction contained 12 bases not matched to a gene. The CDR3 length is 17 residues. The CDR3 sequence: CASSRRTGASGNTEAFF. The CDR3 nucleotides read TGCGCCAGCAGCAGACGGACAGGGGCGTCGGGTAACACTGAAGCTTTCTTT. Looking up the rest from reference TRBV5-1 and TRBJ1-1 gives the full variable domain: KAGVTQTPRYLIKTRGQQVTLSCSPISGHRSVSWYQQTPGQGLQFLFEYFSETQRNKGNFPGRFSGRQFSNSRSEMNVSTLELGDSALYLCASSRRTGASGNTEAFFGQGTRLTVV.

The chain employs TRBV15 and TRBJ2-1; 11 bases line up with TRBD2. This CDR3 contains 15 residues. The germline V gene encodes CDR1 LNHNV and CDR2 YYDKDF (reference sequence). J lost 4 bases, V lost 1 base, and 0 bases had no gene match. Here the CDR3 DNA reads TGTGCCACCAGCAGAGGGACTAGCGGGTACAATGAGCAGTTCTTC. Its translation: CATSRGTSGYNEQFF.

This chain links TRBV18 with TRBJ2-7; 10 nucleotides line up with TRBD1. CDR1 and CDR2 from the germline V gene are KGHSH and LQKENI. The J segment lost 5 bases and the V segment lost 3 bases, leaving 13 bases of the junction unmatched. This CDR3 comprises 17 residues. The CDR3 DNA reads as TGTGCCAGCTCACCTCTAATACCGGGACAGGGGAACAACGAGCAGTACTTC. Amino acids: CASSPLIPGQGNNEQYF.

The V gene is TRBV7-2, the J gene TRBJ2-1; 12 nucleotides agree with TRBD2. The ends lost 1 base at V and 7 bases at J; junction bases unmatched: 2. Germline CDR1 SGHTA, CDR2 FQGNSA. The CDR3 runs 15 residues. CDR3 DNA: TGTGCCAGCAGCTTAGGACTAGCGGGGGTTAATGAGCAGTTCTTC. Its protein product is CASSLGLAGVNEQFF.

The chain employs TRBV5-1 and TRBJ2-1; possible D gene TRBD1, 6 bases. The V gene's germline CDR1 is SGHRS and CDR2 YFSETQ. This CDR3 is 13 amino acids long. V was shortened by 2 bases and J by 7 bases, with 10 bases between the two germline ends. Here the CDR3 reads CASSFRGLNEQFF. The CDR3 region has the DNA TGCGCCAGCAGCTTTAGGGGGTTAAATGAGCAGTTCTTC.

This sequence joins TRBV10-2 and TRBJ1-1; a weak D match, TRBD1 (5 bases). Per the germline V gene, CDR1 is WSHSY and CDR2 is SAAADI. This CDR3 spans 14 amino acids. V lost 6 bases and J lost 5, with 16 bases in between. DNA of the CDR3: TGCGCCAGCAGCTTCGATCGACGGGGGACTGAAGCTTTCTTT. Protein sequence: CASSFDRRGTEAFF.

The V gene is TRBV2, the J gene TRBJ1-4; TRBD1 is a possible D gene (5 bases). V was cut by 6 bases and J by 8 bases, with 10 bases left in between. The CDR3 length is 12 residues. CDR1 is SNHLY, CDR2 FYNNEI, per germline. The CDR3 bases are TGTGCCAGCAGGAAGGAGGGGGAAAAACTGTTTTTT. It encodes CASRKEGEKLFF.

This rearrangement joins TRBV11-1 to TRBJ2-7; D ambiguous. The CDR3 has 13 residues. V lost 5 bases and J lost 7, with 15 bases in between. Germline V gives CDR1 SGHAT, CDR2 FQDESV (reference sequence). The CDR3 region is CASSPILSGEQYF. For the CDR3, the DNA is TGTGCCAGCAGCCCGATTTTGTCCGGGGAGCAGTACTTC.

V and J are TRBV7-6 and TRBJ2-7; D possibly corresponds to TRBD2 (5 bases). V was clipped by 8 bases and J by 0 bases, with 17 bases between them. The germline V gene has CDR1 SGHVS and CDR2 FNYEAQ. The CDR3 has 15 residues. The CDR3 region is CASGDGGFGSYEQYF. The CDR3 region has the DNA TGTGCCAGCGGAGATGGCGGGTTTGGCTCCTACGAGCAGTACTTC.

The CDR3 region has the DNA TGTGCCAGCAGCCGGCGAGCGGGCGCGAACACCGGGGAGCTGTTTTTT. Protein product: CASSRRAGANTGELFF. V gene TRBV4-2 combines with J gene TRBJ2-2; a weak D match, TRBD2 (6 bases). This CDR3 comprises 16 residues. The V gene's germline CDR1 is LGHNA and CDR2 YNFKEQ. The V end lost 4 bases, the J end lost 0 bases, and 12 bases lay between the germline ends.

This clone was found once. The V and J genes are TRBV7-3 and TRBJ2-7, with 12 nucleotides matching TRBD1. The CDR3 extends over 14 amino acids. After removal of 5 bases from V and 5 bases from J, the junction contained 4 bases not matched to a gene. Germline V gives CDR1 SGHTA, CDR2 FQGTGA. The CDR3 loop is CASSLGQGADEQYF. The CDR3 coding sequence is TGTGCCAGCAGCCTGGGACAGGGGGCAGACGAGCAGTACTTC.

The J gene is TRBJ2-7, the V gene TRBV28; TRBD2 might be the D (7 bases). V was cut by 4 bases and J by 3 bases, with 13 bases left in between. Germline V lookup: CDR1 MDHEN, CDR2 SYDVKM. The CDR3 sequence is 14 residues long. CDR3: CASSSWGGHYEQYF. CDR3 nucleotides: TGTGCCAGCAGTTCTTGGGGGGGGCACTACGAGCAGTACTTC.

The chain carries TRBV27 and TRBJ2-1; the match to TRBD2 covers 9 bases. CDR3 length equals 15 residues. Germline CDR1 is MNHEY and CDR2 is SMNVEV (reference sequence). V gave up 7 bases and J gave up 9 bases; unmatched junction bases: 13. The chain's CDR3 is CASTLASSGIAEQFF. The CDR3 coding sequence is TGTGCCAGCACCCTTGCTTCTAGCGGGATTGCTGAGCAGTTCTTC.

The chain is built from TRBV27 and TRBJ2-1, with 10 bases fitting TRBD2. The CDR3 has 17 amino acids. Germline V lookup: CDR1 MNHEY, CDR2 SMNVEV (reference sequence). The V gene end was trimmed by 3 bases and the J gene end by 6 bases; junction bases not matched to a gene: 11. The CDR3 DNA reads TGTGCCAGCAGTTTCATAAGCGGGGGGGCCATAAGCAATGAGCAGTTCTTC. This gives the protein CASSFISGGAISNEQFF.

On this clone itself: This same CDR3 is encoded by further DNA sequences in the sample. The chain recombines TRBV6-6 with TRBJ1-5; perhaps TRBD1 as D (5 bases). CDR3 length: 14 amino acids. Looked up from germline, CDR1 is MNHNY and CDR2 is SVGAGI (reference sequence). Trimming shortened V by 0 bases and J by 4 bases, and 7 bases separated the two germline ends. The CDR3 spells CASSYSQGNQPQHF. CDR3 nucleotide sequence: TGTGCCAGCAGTTACTCTCAGGGAAATCAGCCCCAGCATTTT.

This clone is a singleton in its sample. The gene calls are TRBV2 and TRBJ2-1; possible D gene TRBD1, 6 bases. V lost 7 bases, J lost 5 bases, and 12 bases lay in between. The CDR3 contains 13 residues. Per germline, CDR1 SNHLY and CDR2 FYNNEI. The CDR3 loop reads CASNLGQNNEQFF. The CDR3 nucleotides are TGTGCCAGCAACCTAGGACAGAACAATGAGCAGTTCTTC.

This chain connects TRBV28 to TRBJ2-5, with 9 bases lining up with TRBD1. The CDR3 runs to 13 residues. The junction had 7 bases not matched to a gene; V was cut back by 7 bases and J by 7 bases. CDR1 is MDHEN, CDR2 SYDVKM, per germline. Here the CDR3 reads CASMRDRVGTQYF. CDR3 in DNA: TGTGCCAGCATGAGGGACAGGGTCGGGACCCAGTACTTC.

The chain couples TRBV2 to TRBJ2-5; 11 nucleotides agree with TRBD2. Trimming at V came to 3 bases and at J to 5 bases, leaving 8 bases not matched to a gene. This CDR3 spans 16 amino acids. Germline V gene sequence: CDR1 SNHLY, CDR2 FYNNEI. The DNA for the CDR3 is TGTGCCAGCAGTGATGGCCTAGCGGGAGGTTCGGAGACCCAGTACTTC. Residues: CASSDGLAGGSETQYF.

This chain joins TRBV5-6 and TRBJ1-1; D is undetermined. Trimming took 5 bases from V and 0 from J, leaving 8 bases between them. The CDR3 contains 13 residues. The germline CDR1 and CDR2 sequences are SGHDT and YYEEEE. The CDR3 here is CASSSTLNTEAFF. In DNA form, the CDR3 reads TGTGCCAGCAGTTCAACACTGAACACTGAAGCTTTCTTT.

This chain uses TRBV19 with TRBJ2-1; 10 bases agree with TRBD2. CDR1 and CDR2 (germline): LNHDA, SQIVND (reference sequence). The CDR3 extends over 16 amino acids. V gave up 4 bases and J gave up 6 bases; unmatched junction bases: 9. CDR3 sequence: CASSRGAGGPPNEQFF. For the CDR3, the DNA is TGTGCCAGTAGTAGAGGAGCGGGAGGGCCCCCCAATGAGCAGTTCTTC.

The chain combines TRBV6-1 with TRBJ2-5; D possibly corresponds to TRBD2 (5 bases). Germline lookup yields CDR1 MNHNS and CDR2 SASEGT. V lost 7 bases, J lost 2 bases, and 17 bases lay in between. The CDR3 is 15 amino acids. The CDR3 bases are TGTGCCAGCACCATCCTACTTCGGGAACAAGAGACCCAGTACTTC. Protein sequence: CASTILLREQETQYF.

The chain uses TRBV28 and TRBJ1-5; 10 positions match TRBD1. The germline CDR1 and CDR2 sequences are MDHEN and SYDVKM. This CDR3 is 13 amino acids long. With V trimmed by 9 bases and J by 6 bases, 5 bases remained unmatched. In nucleotides, the CDR3 is TGTGCCAGTCGGACAGGGGGAGCTCAGCCCCAGCATTTT. This gives the protein CASRTGGAQPQHF.

The V call is TRBV6-5, the J call TRBJ1-6, with D perhaps matching TRBD1 (5 bases). The germline CDR1 and CDR2 sequences are MNHEY and SVGAGI. CDR3 length: 14 residues. Trimming cost V 8 bases and J 9 bases, with 17 bases left between them. Here the CDR3 reads CASGGGPESSPLHF. For the CDR3, the DNA is TGTGCCAGCGGGGGGGGTCCCGAGAGTTCACCCCTCCACTTT.

The CDR3 DNA follows: TGCAGCGTTGTAATAAGTCGGGGATCGACTGAAGCTTTCTTT. Protein sequence: CSVVISRGSTEAFF. This sequence joins TRBV29-1 and TRBJ1-1, with D uncertain. The germline V gene encodes CDR1 SQVTM and CDR2 ANQGSEA. The CDR3 has 14 residues. V shed 4 bases and J shed 5 bases, with 17 bases lying between them.

The chain recombines TRBV6-6 with TRBJ2-7; the match to TRBD1 covers 9 bases. Germline V CDR1 and CDR2: MNHNY, SVGAGI (reference sequence). This CDR3 is built from 15 residues. After removal of 6 bases from V and 0 bases from J, the junction contained 6 bases not matched to a gene. In DNA form, the CDR3 reads TGTGCCAGCAGGTCCGGACAGGGGAACTCCTACGAGCAGTACTTC. Its translation is CASRSGQGNSYEQYF.

This chain uses TRBV6-5 with TRBJ2-3, with TRBD2 identical over 9 bases. Germline V gene lookup returns CDR1 MNHEY and CDR2 SVGAGI. CDR3 size: 16 residues. V dropped 4 bases and J dropped 6; count of bases not matched to a gene: 11. The CDR3 is CASSFRLAGAMDTQYF. CDR3 bases: TGTGCCAGCAGTTTCCGGTTAGCGGGGGCGATGGATACGCAGTATTTT.